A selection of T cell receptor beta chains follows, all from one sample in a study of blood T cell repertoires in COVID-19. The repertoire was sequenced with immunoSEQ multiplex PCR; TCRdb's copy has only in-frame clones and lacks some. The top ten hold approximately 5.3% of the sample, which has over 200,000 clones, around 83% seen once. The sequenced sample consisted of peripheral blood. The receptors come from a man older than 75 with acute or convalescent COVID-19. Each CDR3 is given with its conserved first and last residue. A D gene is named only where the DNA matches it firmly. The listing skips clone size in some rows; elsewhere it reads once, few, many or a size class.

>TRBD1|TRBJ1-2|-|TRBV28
TGTGCCAGCAGTTTTCCGGGACAGGGAGGTGGCTACACCTTC
CASSFPGQGGGYTF
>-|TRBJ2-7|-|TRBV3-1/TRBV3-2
TGTGCCAGCAGCCAAGTCTCTTCTGAGCAGTACTTC
CASSQVSSEQYF
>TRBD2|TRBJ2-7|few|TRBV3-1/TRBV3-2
TGTGCCAGCAGCCCGGGACTACACTCCTACGAGCAGTACTTC
CASSPGLHSYEQYF
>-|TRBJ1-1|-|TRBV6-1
TGTGCCAGCAGTGAATTTGGACTGGGGGGGGCGGCTTTCTTT
CASSEFGLGGAAFF
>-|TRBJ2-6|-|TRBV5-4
TGTGCCAGCAGCCCAAGGGGCGGGGATGGGGCCAACGTCCTGACTTTC
CASSPRGGDGANVLTF
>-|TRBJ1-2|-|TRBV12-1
TGTGCCAGCAGCCTAAGGGACAGAAGGTACGGCTACACCTTC
CASSLRDRRYGYTF
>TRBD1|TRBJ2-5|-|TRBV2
TGTGCCAGCCGGGACAGCACAAATCAAGAGACCCAGTACTTC
CASRDSTNQETQYF
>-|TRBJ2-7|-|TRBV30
TGTGCCTGGAGTGTATCGCAGCCAGGGGTCGGAGAGCAGTACTTC
CAWSVSQPGVGEQYF
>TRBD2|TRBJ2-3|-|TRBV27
TGTGCCAGCAGTTTGAGGAGCCCTAGCGGGGCAGATACGCAGTATTTT
CASSLRSPSGADTQYF
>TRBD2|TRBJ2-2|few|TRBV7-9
TGTGCCAGCAGCTGGAATAGCGGGGACGGGGAGCTGTTTTTT
CASSWNSGDGELFF
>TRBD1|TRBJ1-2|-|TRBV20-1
TGCAGTGCTAGTCACCGGGGACAGGGGTATGGCTACACCTTC
CSASHRGQGYGYTF
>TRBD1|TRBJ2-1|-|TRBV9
TGTGCCAGCAGCGGGGGTTTGACAGGGTACGTAGATGAGCAGTTCTTC
CASSGGLTGYVDEQFF